This TCR beta chain originates from a study of T cell clonotyping in hematopoietic cell transplantation. This CDR3 has 11 residues. In germline, CDR1 is SEHNR, CDR2 FQNEAQ (reference sequence). The V gene lost 3 bases and the J gene lost 12 bases, with 9 bases spanning the gap. General study points: CD4 and CD8 repertoire contributions could not be separated without sorting.

Here immunoSEQ multiplex PCR was the method, and the copy in TCRdb shows in-frame clones only, minus some. The sample has roughly 10,000 clones, 80% to 95% seen once. As to time point: recipient sample about 28 days before transplant, after cytoreduction. Samples: about 28 days before transplant, then days 30, 100 and 180 after. Regarding this clone: What it recognizes is unknown.

The rearrangement uses TRBV7-9 and TRBJ2-1; tentatively, D is TRBD2 (6 bases). Material: peripheral blood mononuclear cells, obtained before stem cell transplant. The receptor comes from a middle-aged woman with acute myeloid leukemia. Some clones in this sample may be carry-over from other donors' samples. CDR3 coding DNA: TGTGCCAGCAGCTTCACTAGCTCGCAGTTCTTC. Translation gives CASSFTSSQFF.